A single sample gave rise to the 21 T cell receptor beta chains below, sequenced in a study of T cells in narcolepsy. Profiling relied on immunoSEQ multiplex PCR, and the TCRdb table lists in-frame clones only, not all of them. The repertoire includes about 30,000 clones, roughly 82% of them detected once, and 0.9% to 1.2% sits in the top ten. Sequencing was carried out using CD45RA- memory CD4+ T cells from PBMCs. Receptor source: a human donor with narcolepsy.

The chain is built from TRBV11-1 and TRBJ2-1; 7 bases are a match to TRBD1. J lost 11 bases, V lost 4 bases, and 5 bases had no gene match. The germline V gene has CDR1 SGHAT and CDR2 FQDESV (reference sequence). There are 12 residues in the CDR3. In DNA form, the CDR3 reads TGTGCCAGCAGCTCAGAGGGACAGAAGCAGTTCTTC. It yields the protein CASSSEGQKQFF.

The chain is built from TRBV27 and TRBJ1-2; a weak D match, TRBD1 (5 bases). Trimming took 4 bases from V and 3 from J, leaving 21 bases between them. The CDR3 length is 17 residues. CDR1 MNHEY and CDR2 SMNVEV come from the germline V gene (reference sequence). Here the CDR3 reads CASSSSLQGMRHYGYTF. As DNA, the CDR3 is TGTGCCAGCAGTTCATCACTCCAGGGTATGAGGCACTATGGCTACACCTTC.

Only a few counts were recorded for this clone. This chain uses TRBV28 with TRBJ1-1; D possibly corresponds to TRBD1 (5 bases). CDR1 and CDR2 (germline): MDHEN, SYDVKM. The CDR3 contains 14 residues. V lost 6 bases and J lost 1, with 12 bases in between. CDR3 protein: CASSPGRRNTEAFF. Here the CDR3 DNA reads TGTGCCAGCAGCCCGGGACGGAGGAACACTGAAGCTTTCTTT.

The rearrangement joins TRBV30 to TRBJ1-1, with TRBD1 matching over 10 bases. The CDR3 has 14 amino acids. V was clipped by 5 bases and J by 4 bases; unmatched bases: 7. The germline V gene encodes CDR1 GTSNPN and CDR2 SVGIG (reference sequence). In nucleotides, the CDR3 is TGTGCCTGGGGGAGAGGGACAGGGGTCACTGAAGCTTTCTTT. Amino acid sequence: CAWGRGTGVTEAFF.

The chain recombines TRBV29-1 with TRBJ2-5, with 8 bases identical to TRBD2. Germline CDR1 and CDR2: SQVTM and ANQGSEA. The CDR3 runs to 14 residues. V was clipped by 2 bases and J by 4 bases; unmatched bases: 6. CDR3 loop: CSVESGRGLETQYF. CDR3 nucleotide sequence: TGCAGCGTTGAAAGCGGGAGAGGCTTAGAGACCCAGTACTTC.

The genes are TRBV5-1 and TRBJ1-6, with D possibly TRBD1 on 6 matching bases. Germline CDR1 SGHRS, CDR2 YFSETQ. V was trimmed by 4 bases and J by 2 bases, leaving 16 bases between them. This CDR3 comprises 17 residues. As DNA, the CDR3 is TGCGCCAGCAGCGTCGACAGGACGCGTGCCTATAATTCACCCCTCCACTTT. It translates to CASSVDRTRAYNSPLHF.

Only a few counts were recorded for this clone. The chain joins TRBV5-8 to TRBJ2-7; possible D gene TRBD2, 5 bases. The germline V gene encodes CDR1 SGHTS and CDR2 YDEGEE. With 4 bases removed from V and 5 bases from J, the gap between germline ends came to 10 bases. The CDR3 is 12 amino acids. The CDR3 nucleotides are TGTGCCAGCAGCCGCACTAGAGACGAGCAGTACTTC. Translated: CASSRTRDEQYF.

The chain uses TRBV7-9 and TRBJ1-1; a weak D match, TRBD1 (5 bases). V dropped 2 bases and J dropped 0 bases, with 16 bases sitting between them. The CDR3 is 17 residues long. Per germline, CDR1 SEHNR and CDR2 FQNEAQ (reference sequence). The CDR3 region has the DNA TGTGCCAGCAGCTTAAACCCTCGGGGCGGTATGAACACTGAAGCTTTCTTT. Encoded protein: CASSLNPRGGMNTEAFF.

The gene calls are TRBV28 and TRBJ2-7; D is unresolved. Germline loops: CDR1 MDHEN, CDR2 SYDVKM. Trimming removed 5 bases from V and 2 bases from J, with 13 bases in between. This CDR3 contains 14 residues. The CDR3 DNA reads TGTGCCAGCAGTCAGACCCTATACCCCTACGAGCAGTACTTC. Its translation is CASSQTLYPYEQYF. The entire variable domain, with the rest obtained from reference TRBV28 and TRBJ2-7, is as follows: DVKVTQSSRYLVKRTGEKVFLECVQDMDHENMFWYRQDPGLGLRLIYFSYDVKMKEKGDIPEGYSVSREKKERFSLILESASTNQTSMYLCASSQTLYPYEQYFGPGTRLTVT.

This chain joins TRBV5-1 and TRBJ2-6; TRBD1 might be the D (6 bases). CDR3 length equals 15 residues. V was cut by 4 bases and J by 3 bases, with 11 bases left in between. Germline V lookup: CDR1 SGHRS, CDR2 YFSETQ. Here the CDR3 reads CASSGTGFGANVLTF. The DNA of the CDR3 is TGCGCCAGCAGCGGTACAGGGTTTGGGGCCAACGTCCTGACTTTC. Combining the CDR3 with reference TRBV5-1 and TRBJ2-6 gives the whole variable domain KAGVTQTPRYLIKTRGQQVTLSCSPISGHRSVSWYQQTPGQGLQFLFEYFSETQRNKGNFPGRFSGRQFSNSRSEMNVSTLELGDSALYLCASSGTGFGANVLTFGAGSRLTVL.

The chain has TRBV10-2 and TRBJ2-7; tentatively, D is TRBD1 (6 bases). This CDR3 contains 15 residues. CDR1 is WSHSY, CDR2 SAAADI, per germline. V was cut by 4 bases and J by 2 bases, with 15 bases left in between. The CDR3 is CASSVRGQGAYEQYF. In DNA form, the CDR3 reads TGCGCCAGCAGTGTCCGGGGACAAGGGGCCTACGAGCAGTACTTC.

J is TRBJ2-1 and V is TRBV21-1. TRBV21-1 is a pseudogene locus. This CDR3 comprises 15 residues. The CDR3 reads CASSKEKRDYNEQFF. CDR3 bases: TGTGCCAGCAGCAAAGAAAAAAGGGACTACAATGAGCAGTTCTTC.

As regards this clone: The junction departs from germline at one end; a sequencing error may be responsible. The rearrangement joins TRBV7-7 to TRBJ2-5; TRBD1 matches at 9 bases. The CDR3 length is 15 residues. The V gene's germline CDR1 is SSHAT and CDR2 FNYEAQ (reference sequence). The CDR3: CASSLAGQGRETQYF. For the CDR3, the DNA is TGTGCTAGCAGCTTAGCCGGACAGGGGAGAGAGACCCAGTACTTC.

This sequence joins TRBV30 and TRBJ2-5, with D perhaps matching TRBD2 (6 bases). The J call may be wrong; the DNA end is better matched by TRBJ2-7. Germline-derived CDR1 and CDR2 are GTSNPN and SVGIG (reference sequence). CDR3 length equals 12 residues. This CDR3 is CAWSTGLYEQYF. CDR3 coding DNA: TGTGCCTGGAGTACGGGACTCTACGAGCAGTACTTC.

This chain joins TRBV29-1 and TRBJ1-4, with TRBD1 as a possible D gene (6 bases). CDR3 length equals 13 residues. CDR1 is SQVTM and CDR2 is ANQGSEA in the germline V gene. V was cut by 7 bases and J by 5 bases, with 14 bases left in between. The CDR3 reads CSGGPGGNEKLFF. The CDR3 DNA sequence: TGCAGCGGGGGGCCGGGGGGGAATGAAAAACTGTTTTTT.

The chain couples TRBV15 to TRBJ2-2; TRBD1 aligns across 7 bases. The trim removed 2 bases at V and 4 bases at J, leaving 13 bases unmatched. Germline V gene lookup returns CDR1 LNHNV and CDR2 YYDKDF (reference sequence). The CDR3 is made up of 18 amino acids. The CDR3 region has the DNA TGTGCCACCAGCAGATTATCATTTCGGGACAGCCGCACCGGGGAGCTGTTTTTT. Its protein is CATSRLSFRDSRTGELFF. The whole variable domain, remainder taken from reference TRBV15 and TRBJ2-2, is DAMVIQNPRYQVTQFGKPVTLSCSQTLNHNVMYWYQQKSSQAPKLLFHYYDKDFNNEADTPDNFQSRRPNTSFCFLDIRSPGLGDTAMYLCATSRLSFRDSRTGELFFGEGSRLTVL.

V usage is TRBV19 and J usage is TRBJ2-6; TRBD1 matches at 11 bases. The CDR3 runs to 17 residues. Germline trimming cut 10 bases from V and 1 base from J; bases unmatched to any gene: 9. Germline V lookup: CDR1 LNHDA, CDR2 SQIVND (reference sequence). Here the CDR3 DNA reads TGTGCCACGCGGACCGGGACAGGGGGTTCTGGGGCCAACGTCCTGACTTTC. It is translated as CATRTGTGGSGANVLTF.

V and J are TRBV29-1 and TRBJ2-3, with 12 bases matching TRBD2. Germline lookup yields CDR1 SQVTM and CDR2 ANQGSEA. The V and J ends lost 6 bases and 0 bases, in that order; junction bases with no gene match: 4. The CDR3 extends over 15 amino acids. The CDR3 DNA sequence: TGCAGCGTAGCCGGGACTAGCGGGAGCACAGATACGCAGTATTTT. This sequence encodes CSVAGTSGSTDTQYF.

V is TRBV2 and J is TRBJ1-6, with TRBD1 matching over 7 bases. The ends lost 9 bases at V and 4 bases at J; junction bases unmatched: 6. Looked up from germline, CDR1 is SNHLY and CDR2 is FYNNEI. This CDR3 comprises 14 residues. The CDR3 loop reads CASGGQLYNSPLHF. The CDR3 DNA is TGTGCCAGTGGGGGACAGCTTTATAATTCACCCCTCCACTTT.

The V call is TRBV19, the J call TRBJ2-5; possibly TRBD1 for D (6 bases). CDR3 size: 15 residues. Trimming stripped 1 base from V and 2 bases from J, with 11 bases between. Germline CDR1 is LNHDA and CDR2 is SQIVND (reference sequence). The CDR3, as DNA: TGTGCCAGTAGTATAGGGGGACAATCACAAGAGACCCAGTACTTC. It translates to CASSIGGQSQETQYF.

The chain carries TRBV6-5 and TRBJ1-2; D ambiguous. V lost 2 bases to trimming and J lost 4 bases, with 5 bases between them. Germline assignment: CDR1 MNHEY and CDR2 SVGAGI. CDR3 length: 12 residues. The CDR3, as DNA: TGTGCCAGCAGTTACCAAGTCTATGGCTACACCTTC. Its protein is CASSYQVYGYTF.